This TCR beta chain appears in the sequencing data of a study of blood T cell repertoires in COVID-19. In the study overall: Donors in the United States, Italy and Spain gave samples during acute or convalescent COVID-19. The analysed material was cDNA or gDNA that came from T cells, B-cell-depleted T cells, or PBMCs.

The V segment lost 5 bases and the J segment 3 bases; nucleotides outside the gene matches: 14. Per the germline V gene, CDR1 is KGHSH and CDR2 is LQKENI. The CDR3 sequence is 18 residues long. Per the original methods: Amplification from reference gene primers served as the basis for estimated nucleated cell counts. TCRdb's copy holds only in-frame clones and misses some; the assay was immunoSEQ multiplex PCR. V and J calls plus clone size are reproduced from that table; the DNA served to infer D and trimming. The sample lists around 190,000 clones, about 88% seen once, with roughly 19% in the top ten.

The sequencing input was peripheral blood. V is TRBV18 and J is TRBJ1-3; 9 nucleotides line up with TRBD1. This clonotype was sampled from a middle-aged man with COVID-19, enrolled during active disease. This CDR3 reads CASSADRGLVLGGNTIYF. The CDR3 DNA reads TGTGCCAGCTCAGCGGACAGGGGACTTGTTCTCGGTGGAAACACCATATATTTT.